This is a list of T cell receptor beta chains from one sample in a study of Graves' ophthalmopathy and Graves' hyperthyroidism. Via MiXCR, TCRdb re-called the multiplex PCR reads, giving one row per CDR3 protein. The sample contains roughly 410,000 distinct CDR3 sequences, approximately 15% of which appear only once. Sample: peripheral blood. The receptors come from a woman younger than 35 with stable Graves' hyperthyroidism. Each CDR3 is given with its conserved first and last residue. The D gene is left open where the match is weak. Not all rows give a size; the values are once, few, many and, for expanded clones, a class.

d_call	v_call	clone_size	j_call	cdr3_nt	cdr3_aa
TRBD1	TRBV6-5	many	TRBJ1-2	TGTGCCAGCAGTCACCCGGGACAGGGAGACTATGGCTACACCTTC	CASSHPGQGDYGYTF
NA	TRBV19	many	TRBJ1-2	TGTGCCAGTAACCCGGCGGAGAATGGCTACACCTTC	CASNPAENGYTF
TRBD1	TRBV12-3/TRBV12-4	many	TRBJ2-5	TGTGCCAGCAGTTTAGGAAGACAGGGTGGATTCAGCGAGACCCAGTACTTC	CASSLGRQGGFSETQYF
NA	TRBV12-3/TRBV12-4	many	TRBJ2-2	TGTGCCAGCAGTTTAGTGGGGATCGGAGGGGAGCTGTTTTTT	CASSLVGIGGELFF
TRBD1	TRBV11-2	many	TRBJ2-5	TGTGCCAGCAGCTTAGGCCCGGGACAGGGGCCAGAGACCCAGTACTTC	CASSLGPGQGPETQYF
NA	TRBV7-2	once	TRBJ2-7	TGTGCCAGCAGCACGCAGGAAGACGAGCAGTACTTC	CASSTQEDEQYF
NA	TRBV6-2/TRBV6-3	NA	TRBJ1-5	TGTGCCAGCAGGGGAGATCAGCCCCAGCATTTT	CASRGDQPQHF
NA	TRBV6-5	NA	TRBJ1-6	TGTGCCAGCAGTTATAACGGGGAGAGTTCACCTCTCCACTTT	CASSYNGESSPLHF
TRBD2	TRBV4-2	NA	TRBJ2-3	TGTGCCAGCAGCCATCCGGGACTAGCGGGGGCCGCAGATACGCAGTATTTT	CASSHPGLAGAADTQYF
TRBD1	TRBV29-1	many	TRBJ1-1	TGCAGCGTCCTGACAGGGCCTTCTACAGAAGCTTTCTTT	CSVLTGPSTEAFF
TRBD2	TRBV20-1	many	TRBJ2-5	TGCAGTGCTAGGCGAGCGGGGTTTCGGGAGACCCAGTACTTC	CSARRAGFRETQYF
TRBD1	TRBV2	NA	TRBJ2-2	TGTGCCAGCAGCTTTACAGGGGTAGGCACCGGGGAGCTGTTTTTT	CASSFTGVGTGELFF
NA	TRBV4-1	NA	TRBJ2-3	TGCGCCAGCAGCCAAGGACTTAGTAAGGGGCCAAGGACAGATACGCAGTATTTT	CASSQGLSKGPRTDTQYF
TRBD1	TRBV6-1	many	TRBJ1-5	TGTGCCAGCAGGGGGACAGGCAGAGATCAGCCCCAGCATTTT	CASRGTGRDQPQHF
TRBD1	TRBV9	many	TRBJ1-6	TGTGCCAGCAGTCGAGAGGGTCGGGACAGGCCCAATTCACCCCTCCACTTT	CASSREGRDRPNSPLHF
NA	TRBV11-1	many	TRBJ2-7	TGTGCCAGCTCGCCTGAGCGAGGATCCTTCTCCTACGAGCAGTACTTC	CASSPERGSFSYEQYF
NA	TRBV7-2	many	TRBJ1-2	TGTGCCAGCAGCTCACCTACAGGGAATGGGGGATATGGCTACACCTTC	CASSSPTGNGGYGYTF
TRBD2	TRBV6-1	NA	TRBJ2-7	TGTGCCAGCAGTGAAATGCCCCCGGGACTAGCCGTCTACGAGCAGTACTTC	CASSEMPPGLAVYEQYF
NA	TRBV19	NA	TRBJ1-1	TGTGCCAGTATCCCTCTCCGGGCCGGGGGAACTGAAGCTTTCTTT	CASIPLRAGGTEAFF
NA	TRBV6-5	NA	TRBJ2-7	TGTGCCAGCAGTACTAGGGGGACCTACGAGCAGTACTTC	CASSTRGTYEQYF
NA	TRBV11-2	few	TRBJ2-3	TGTGCCAGCAGCTTCTCCCGGGGGAGGAGGGATACGCAGTATTTT	CASSFSRGRRDTQYF
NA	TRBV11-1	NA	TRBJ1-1	TGTGCCAGCAGCTTATTCTTCCGGTGGGGGGCCTCTGACACTGAAGCTTTCTTT	CASSLFFRWGASDTEAFF
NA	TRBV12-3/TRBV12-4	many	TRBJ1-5	TGTGCCAGCAGTTCGGGGGGTGGAAATCAGCCCCAGCATTTT	CASSSGGGNQPQHF
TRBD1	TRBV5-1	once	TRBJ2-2	TGCGCCAGCACCCGACAGGGTACCGGGGAGCTGTTTTTT	CASTRQGTGELFF
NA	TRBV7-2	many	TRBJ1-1	TGTGCCAGCAGCCACCGGGACACCAACACTGAAGCTTTCTTT	CASSHRDTNTEAFF
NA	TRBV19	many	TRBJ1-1	TGTGCCAGTAGTACAGGGAGGTTGACTGAAGCTTTCTTT	CASSTGRLTEAFF
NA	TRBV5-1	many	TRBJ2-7	TGCGCCAGCAGCTCTCTTCACGAGCAGTACTTC	CASSSLHEQYF
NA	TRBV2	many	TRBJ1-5	TGTGCCAGCAGTGAGAGAACTCGAGCTCAGCCCCAGCATTTT	CASSERTRAQPQHF
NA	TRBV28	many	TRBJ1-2	TGTGCCAGCAGTTTACAGCCCGTGGGAGGCTATGGCTACACCTTC	CASSLQPVGGYGYTF
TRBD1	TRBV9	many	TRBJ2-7	TGTGCCAGCAGCGTAGCGGACAGGGGCGAGCAGTACTTC	CASSVADRGEQYF
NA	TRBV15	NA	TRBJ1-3	TGTGCCACCAGCAGAGATGTGTGGACTGATGGAAACACCATATATTTT	CATSRDVWTDGNTIYF
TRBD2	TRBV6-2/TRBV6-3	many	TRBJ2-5	TGTGCCAGCAGTTTTTCCCCTAGCGGGGTAAGCGAGACCCAGTACTTC	CASSFSPSGVSETQYF
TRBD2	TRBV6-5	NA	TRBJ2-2	TGTGCCAGCAGTACTATAGCGGGGGGTGGCGGGGAGCTGTTTTTT	CASSTIAGGGGELFF
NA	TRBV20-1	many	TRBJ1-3	TGCAGTGCTAGAGTTGAGGGCAGGGGCTCTGGAAACACCATATATTTT	CSARVEGRGSGNTIYF
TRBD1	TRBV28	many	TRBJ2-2	TGTGCCAGCAGTACGCTCCGGGACAGGGTTGGTCTGCTGTTTTTT	CASSTLRDRVGLLFF
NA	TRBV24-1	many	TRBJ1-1	TGTGCCACCAGTGACCAGGGTCAAGGGGCTTTCTTT	CATSDQGQGAFF
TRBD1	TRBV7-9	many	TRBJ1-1	TGTGCCACCCGAGGGACAGGGGGCACTGAAGCTTTCTTT	CATRGTGGTEAFF
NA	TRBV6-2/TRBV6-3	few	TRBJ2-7	TGTGCCAGCAGTTTCAGGGGTTACGATCAGTACTTC	CASSFRGYDQYF
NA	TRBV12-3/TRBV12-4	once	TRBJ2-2	TGTGCCAGCAGATCCGGGACAGGGGAGCTGTTTTTT	CASRSGTGELFF
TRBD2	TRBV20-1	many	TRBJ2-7	TGCAGTGCTAGGATCCCGACTAGCGGCGAGCAGTACTTC	CSARIPTSGEQYF
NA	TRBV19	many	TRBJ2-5	TGTGCCAGTACCCCCGGCCCCCGGGGTGGAGAGACCCAGTACTTC	CASTPGPRGGETQYF
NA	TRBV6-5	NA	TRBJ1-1	TGTGCCAGCAGTTACTCGCTACTTGGTCAGTTTGGGACTGAAGCTTTCTTT	CASSYSLLGQFGTEAFF
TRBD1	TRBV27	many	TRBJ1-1	TGTGCCAGCAGCCCCGGAACAGGGGTGGACACTGAAGCTTTCTTT	CASSPGTGVDTEAFF
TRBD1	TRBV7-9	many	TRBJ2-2	TGTGCCAGCAGCTTTCCAGGGGGCGGGGAGCTGTTTTTT	CASSFPGGGELFF
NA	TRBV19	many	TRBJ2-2	TGTGCCAGTAGGCTAGGGGGGAACACCGGGGAGCTGTTTTTT	CASRLGGNTGELFF
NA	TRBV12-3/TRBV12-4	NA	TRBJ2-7	TGCGCCAGCAGCCCACGGGAAGGAGGGCCGGCCAACGAGCAGTACTTC	CASSPREGGPANEQYF
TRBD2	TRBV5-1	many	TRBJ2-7	TGCGCCAGCAGCCCCCCCGTCCGACGCGGGGGGTACGAGCAGTACTTC	CASSPPVRRGGYEQYF
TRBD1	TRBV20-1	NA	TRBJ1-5	TGCAGTGGATTCCCGGGACAGGGGGATAGTCAGCCCCAGCATTTT	CSGFPGQGDSQPQHF
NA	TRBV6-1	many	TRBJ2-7	TGTGCCAGCAGGAAATACTACGAGCAGTACTTC	CASRKYYEQYF
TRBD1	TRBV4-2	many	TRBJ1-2	TGTGCCAGCAGCCTAGGGGGGGACAGCCTGGGAGGCTACACCTTC	CASSLGGDSLGGYTF
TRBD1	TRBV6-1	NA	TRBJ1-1	TGTGCCAGCAGCGTCCAGACAGGGCTCACTGAAGCTTTCTTT	CASSVQTGLTEAFF
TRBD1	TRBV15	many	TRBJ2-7	TGTGCCACCAGCTATCCGGGACAGGGGGCGCGTGAGCAGTACTTC	CATSYPGQGAREQYF
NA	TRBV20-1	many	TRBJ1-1	TGCAGTGCTAGTGGGCCAGGGAGAGGCACTGAAGCTTTCTTT	CSASGPGRGTEAFF
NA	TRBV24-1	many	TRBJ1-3	TGTGCCACCAGTGAGGGGACCTACTCTGGAAACACCATATATTTT	CATSEGTYSGNTIYF
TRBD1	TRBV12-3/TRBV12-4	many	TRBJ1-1	TGTGCCAGCAGTTCGAACCTACAGGGGAAAGCTGAAGCTTTCTTT	CASSSNLQGKAEAFF